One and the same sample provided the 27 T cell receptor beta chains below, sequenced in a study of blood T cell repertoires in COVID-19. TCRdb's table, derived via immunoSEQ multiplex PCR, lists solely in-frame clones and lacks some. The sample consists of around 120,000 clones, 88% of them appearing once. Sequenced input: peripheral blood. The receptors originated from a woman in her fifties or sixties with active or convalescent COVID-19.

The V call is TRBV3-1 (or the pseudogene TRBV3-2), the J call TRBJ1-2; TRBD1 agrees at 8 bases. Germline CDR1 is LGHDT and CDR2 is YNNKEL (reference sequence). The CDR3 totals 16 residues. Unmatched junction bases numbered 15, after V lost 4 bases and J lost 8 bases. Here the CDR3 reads CASSPPQGARDLGYTF. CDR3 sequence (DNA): TGTGCCAGCAGCCCCCCTCAGGGGGCCAGGGATCTAGGCTACACCTTC.

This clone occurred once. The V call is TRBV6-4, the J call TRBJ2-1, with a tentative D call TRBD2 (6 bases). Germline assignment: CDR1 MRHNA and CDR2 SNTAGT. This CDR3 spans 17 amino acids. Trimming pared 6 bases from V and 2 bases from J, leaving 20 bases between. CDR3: CASSRLPGSGPYNEQFF. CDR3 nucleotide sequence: TGTGCCAGCAGCCGGCTTCCGGGGAGCGGGCCCTACAATGAGCAGTTCTTC.

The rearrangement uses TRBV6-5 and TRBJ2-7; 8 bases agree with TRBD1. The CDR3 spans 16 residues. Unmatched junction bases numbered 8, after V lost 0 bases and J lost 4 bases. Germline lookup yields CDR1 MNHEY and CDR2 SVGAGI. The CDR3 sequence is CASSYSTGQAIYEQYF. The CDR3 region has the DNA TGTGCCAGCAGTTACTCCACGGGACAGGCTATTTACGAGCAGTACTTC.

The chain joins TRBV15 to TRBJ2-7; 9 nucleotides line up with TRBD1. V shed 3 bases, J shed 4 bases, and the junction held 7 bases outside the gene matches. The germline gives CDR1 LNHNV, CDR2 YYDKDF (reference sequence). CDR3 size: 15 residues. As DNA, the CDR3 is TGTGCCACCAGCAGGGGGGCCGGACAGGGGTACGAGCAGTACTTC. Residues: CATSRGAGQGYEQYF.

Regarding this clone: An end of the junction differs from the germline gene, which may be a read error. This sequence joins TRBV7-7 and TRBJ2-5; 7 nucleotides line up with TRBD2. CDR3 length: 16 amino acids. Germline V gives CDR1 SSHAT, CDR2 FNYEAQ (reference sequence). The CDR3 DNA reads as TGTGCTAGCAGCTTAGGGAGGGTCGTGTCTCAGGAGACCCAGTACTTC. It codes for CASSLGRVVSQETQYF.

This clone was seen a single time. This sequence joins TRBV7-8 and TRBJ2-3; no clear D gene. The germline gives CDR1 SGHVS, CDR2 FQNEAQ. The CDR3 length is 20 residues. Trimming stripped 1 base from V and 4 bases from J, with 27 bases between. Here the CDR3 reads CASSLVRLAIFTRRADTQYF. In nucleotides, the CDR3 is TGTGCCAGCAGCTTAGTCCGACTGGCAATATTCACTCGCCGCGCAGATACGCAGTATTTT.

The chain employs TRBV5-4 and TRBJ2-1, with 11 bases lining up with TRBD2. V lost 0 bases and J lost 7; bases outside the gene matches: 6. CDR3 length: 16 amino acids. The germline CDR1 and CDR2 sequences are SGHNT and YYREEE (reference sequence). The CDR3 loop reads CASSLGPSGRTNEQFF. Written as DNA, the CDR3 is TGTGCCAGCAGCTTGGGTCCTAGCGGGAGGACGAATGAGCAGTTCTTC.

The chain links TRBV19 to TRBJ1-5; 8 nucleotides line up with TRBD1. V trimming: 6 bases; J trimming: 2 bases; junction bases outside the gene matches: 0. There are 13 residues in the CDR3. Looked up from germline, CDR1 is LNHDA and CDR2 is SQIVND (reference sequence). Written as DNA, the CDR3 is TGTGCCAGTAGGGGACAGGGCAATCAGCCCCAGCATTTT. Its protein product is CASRGQGNQPQHF.

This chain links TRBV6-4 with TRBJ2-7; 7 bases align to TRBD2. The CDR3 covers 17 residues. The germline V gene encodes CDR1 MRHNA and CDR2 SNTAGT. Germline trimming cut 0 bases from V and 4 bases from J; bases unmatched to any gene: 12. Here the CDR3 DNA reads TGTGCCAGCAGTGACTCAGGCTCTAGCGGCGGCCTATACGAGCAGTACTTC. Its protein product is CASSDSGSSGGLYEQYF.

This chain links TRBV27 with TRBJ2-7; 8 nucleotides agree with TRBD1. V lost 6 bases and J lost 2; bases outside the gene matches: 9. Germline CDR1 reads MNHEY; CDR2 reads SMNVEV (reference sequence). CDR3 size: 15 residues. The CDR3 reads CASSSGQAYTYEQYF. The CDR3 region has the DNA TGTGCCAGCAGCTCGGGACAGGCTTATACCTACGAGCAGTACTTC.

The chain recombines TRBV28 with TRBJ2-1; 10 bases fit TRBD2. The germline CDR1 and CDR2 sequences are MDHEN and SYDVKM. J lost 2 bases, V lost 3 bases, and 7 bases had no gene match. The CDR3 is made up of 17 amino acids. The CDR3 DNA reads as TGTGCCAGCAGTTTCCCAGCGGGAGGGGCTACCTACAATGAGCAGTTCTTC. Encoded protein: CASSFPAGGATYNEQFF.

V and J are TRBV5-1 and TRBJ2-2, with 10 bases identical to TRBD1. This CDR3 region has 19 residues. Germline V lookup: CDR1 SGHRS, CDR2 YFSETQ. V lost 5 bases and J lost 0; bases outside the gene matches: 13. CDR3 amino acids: CASSYTGTGVSSNTGELFF. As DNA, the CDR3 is TGCGCCAGCAGTTATACCGGGACAGGGGTTTCCTCGAACACCGGGGAGCTGTTTTTT.

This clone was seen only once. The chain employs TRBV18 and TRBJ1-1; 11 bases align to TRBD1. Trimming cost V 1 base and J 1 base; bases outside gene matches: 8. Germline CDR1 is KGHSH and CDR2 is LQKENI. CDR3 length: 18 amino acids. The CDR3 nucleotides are TGTGCCAGCTCACCACGGAGCTTTGGACAGGGGGCGAACACTGAAGCTTTCTTT. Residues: CASSPRSFGQGANTEAFF.

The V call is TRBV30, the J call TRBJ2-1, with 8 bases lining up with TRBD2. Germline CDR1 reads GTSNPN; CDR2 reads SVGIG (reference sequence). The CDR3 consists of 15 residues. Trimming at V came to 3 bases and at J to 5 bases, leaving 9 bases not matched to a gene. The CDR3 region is CAWSSHGRAHNEQFF. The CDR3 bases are TGTGCCTGGAGCTCCCACGGGAGGGCCCACAATGAGCAGTTCTTC.

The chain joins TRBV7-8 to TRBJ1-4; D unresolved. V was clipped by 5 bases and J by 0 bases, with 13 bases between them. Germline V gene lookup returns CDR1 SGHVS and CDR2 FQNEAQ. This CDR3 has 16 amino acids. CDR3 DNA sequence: TGTGCCAGCAGCCGAGGAGGGAGTACAACTAATGAAAAACTGTTTTTT. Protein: CASSRGGSTTNEKLFF.

CDR3 DNA: TGTGCCAGCAGCGGACCCACTAGCGGGAGGTCCAATGAGCAGTTCTTC. This translates into CASSGPTSGRSNEQFF. The genes are TRBV5-4 and TRBJ2-1, with 12 bases identical to TRBD2. CDR3 length equals 16 residues. Trimming took 4 bases from V and 6 from J; bases not matched to a gene: 8. Germline CDR1 SGHNT, CDR2 YYREEE (reference sequence). Together with reference TRBV5-4 and TRBJ2-1, the CDR3 gives the full variable domain: ETGVTQSPTHLIKTRGQQVTLRCSSQSGHNTVSWYQQALGQGPQFIFQYYREEENGRGNFPPRFSGLQFPNYSSELNVNALELDDSALYLCASSGPTSGRSNEQFFGPGTRLTVL.

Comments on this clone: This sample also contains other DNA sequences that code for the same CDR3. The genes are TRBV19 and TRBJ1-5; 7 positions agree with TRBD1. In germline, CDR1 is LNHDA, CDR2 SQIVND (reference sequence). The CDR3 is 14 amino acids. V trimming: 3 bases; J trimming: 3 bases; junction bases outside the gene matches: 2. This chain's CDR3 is CASSITGDNQPQHF. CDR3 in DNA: TGTGCCAGTAGTATCACAGGGGACAATCAGCCCCAGCATTTT.

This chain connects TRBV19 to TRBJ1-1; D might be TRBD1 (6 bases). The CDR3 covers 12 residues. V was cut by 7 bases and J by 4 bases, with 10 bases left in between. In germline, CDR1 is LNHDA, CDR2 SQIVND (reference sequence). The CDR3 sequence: CASTQGPTEAFF. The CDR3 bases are TGTGCCAGTACCCAGGGGCCCACTGAAGCTTTCTTT.

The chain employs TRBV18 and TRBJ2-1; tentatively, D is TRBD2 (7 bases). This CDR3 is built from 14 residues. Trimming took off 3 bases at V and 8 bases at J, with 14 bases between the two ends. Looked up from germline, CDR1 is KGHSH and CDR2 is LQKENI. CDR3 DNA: TGTGCCAGCTCACCGGGACCGGGGGGCGATGAGCAGTTCTTC. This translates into CASSPGPGGDEQFF.

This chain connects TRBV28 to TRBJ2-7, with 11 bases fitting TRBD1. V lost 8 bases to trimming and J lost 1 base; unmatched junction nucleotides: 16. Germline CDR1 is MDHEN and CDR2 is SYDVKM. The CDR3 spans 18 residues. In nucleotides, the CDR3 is TGTGCCAGCCGGAAGGATCCCGGGACAGGGGGTTCATCCTACGAGCAGTACTTC. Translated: CASRKDPGTGGSSYEQYF.

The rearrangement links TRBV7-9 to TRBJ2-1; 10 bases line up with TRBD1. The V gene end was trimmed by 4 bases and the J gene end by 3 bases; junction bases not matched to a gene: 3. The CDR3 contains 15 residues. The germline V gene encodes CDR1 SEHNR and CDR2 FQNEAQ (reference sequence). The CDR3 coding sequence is TGTGCCAGCAGCTCGGGACAGGGGTACTACAATGAGCAGTTCTTC. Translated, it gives CASSSGQGYYNEQFF.

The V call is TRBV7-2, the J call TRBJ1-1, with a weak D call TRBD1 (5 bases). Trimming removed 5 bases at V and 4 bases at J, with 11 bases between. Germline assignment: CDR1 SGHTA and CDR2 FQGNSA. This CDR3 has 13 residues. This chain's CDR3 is CASSTQGITEAFF. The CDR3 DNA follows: TGTGCCAGCAGCACCCAGGGTATCACTGAAGCTTTCTTT.

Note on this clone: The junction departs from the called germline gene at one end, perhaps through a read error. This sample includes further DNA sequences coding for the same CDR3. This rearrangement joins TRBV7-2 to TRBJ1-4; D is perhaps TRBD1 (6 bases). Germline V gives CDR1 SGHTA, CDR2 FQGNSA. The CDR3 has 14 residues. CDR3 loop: CASSLTGKGEKLFF. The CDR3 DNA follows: TGTGCCAGCAGCTTAACAGGGAAGGGTGAAAAATTGTTTTTT.

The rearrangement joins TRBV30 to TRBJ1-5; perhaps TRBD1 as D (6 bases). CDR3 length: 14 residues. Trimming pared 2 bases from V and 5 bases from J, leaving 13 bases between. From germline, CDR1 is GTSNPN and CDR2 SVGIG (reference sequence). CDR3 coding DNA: TGTGCCTGGAGTCGGACAGTAGGCGATCAGCCCCAGCATTTT. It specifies CAWSRTVGDQPQHF.

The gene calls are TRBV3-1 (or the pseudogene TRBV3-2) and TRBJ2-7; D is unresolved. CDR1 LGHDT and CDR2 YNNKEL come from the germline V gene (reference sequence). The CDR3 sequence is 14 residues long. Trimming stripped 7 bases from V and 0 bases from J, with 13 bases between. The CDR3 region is CASTSTVSSYEQYF. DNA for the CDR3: TGTGCCAGCACTTCTACAGTTAGCTCCTACGAGCAGTACTTC.

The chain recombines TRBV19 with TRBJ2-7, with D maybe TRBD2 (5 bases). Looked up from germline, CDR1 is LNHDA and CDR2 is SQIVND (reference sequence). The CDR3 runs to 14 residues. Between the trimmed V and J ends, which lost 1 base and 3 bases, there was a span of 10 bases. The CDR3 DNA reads TGTGCCAGTAGTATAGCTAGCAAGTACTACGAGCAGTACTTC. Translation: CASSIASKYYEQYF.

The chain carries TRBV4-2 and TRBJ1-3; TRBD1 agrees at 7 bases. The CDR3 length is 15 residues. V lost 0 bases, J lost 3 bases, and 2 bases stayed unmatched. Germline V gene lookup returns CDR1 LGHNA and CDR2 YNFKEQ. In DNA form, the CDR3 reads TGTGCCAGCAGCCAAGAAGGGGACAGTGGAAACACCATATATTTT. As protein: CASSQEGDSGNTIYF.